This passage covers 4 T cell receptor beta chains from one sample sequenced in a study of blood T cells in healthy people across ages. Using a J-beta primer mix together with a sample-barcoded 5' primer, a second PCR was run for about 6 to 11 cycles. TCRdb re-derived calls from the 5' RACE reads in MiXCR, one entry per CDR3 protein. The sample records about 830,000 distinct CDR3 sequences, less than 80% being singletons. Sequencing used blood. These receptors all stem from a man aged 25 to 40 in good health.

The chain has TRBV20-1 and TRBJ2-1; D is unresolved. Germline V CDR1 and CDR2: DFQATT, SNEGSKA (reference sequence). The CDR3 spans 14 residues. Trimming left V 7 bases short and J 0 bases short, with 13 bases between. The chain's CDR3 is CSVKSPYSYNEQFF. In DNA form, the CDR3 reads TGCAGTGTTAAGTCCCCATACTCCTACAATGAGCAGTTCTTC.

J is TRBJ2-7 and V is TRBV10-3, with D hard to call. This CDR3 spans 11 amino acids. Between the trimmed V and J ends, which lost 5 bases and 5 bases, there was a span of 7 bases. The germline V gene encodes CDR1 ENHRY and CDR2 SYGVKD. The CDR3 spells CAISSYDEQYF. The CDR3, as DNA: TGTGCCATCAGTTCGTACGACGAGCAGTACTTC.

This sequence joins TRBV7-6 and TRBJ2-1; D is unclear. The CDR3 is 15 residues long. V was pared by 3 bases and J by 0 bases, with 9 bases between. Germline assignment: CDR1 SGHVS and CDR2 FNYEAQ. The CDR3 is CASSFVPDSYNEQFF. CDR3 DNA: TGTGCCAGCAGCTTCGTCCCCGACTCCTACAATGAGCAGTTCTTC.

A few counts support this clonotype. The chain uses TRBV6-6 and TRBJ1-1; TRBD1 matches 10 bases. From germline, CDR1 is MNHNY and CDR2 SVGAGI (reference sequence). The ends lost 5 bases at V and 6 bases at J; junction bases unmatched: 9. The CDR3 contains 15 residues. The DNA for the CDR3 is TGTGCCAGCAGTCCCGGGACAGGGGTGTCGGCTGAAGCTTTCTTT. This sequence encodes CASSPGTGVSAEAFF.